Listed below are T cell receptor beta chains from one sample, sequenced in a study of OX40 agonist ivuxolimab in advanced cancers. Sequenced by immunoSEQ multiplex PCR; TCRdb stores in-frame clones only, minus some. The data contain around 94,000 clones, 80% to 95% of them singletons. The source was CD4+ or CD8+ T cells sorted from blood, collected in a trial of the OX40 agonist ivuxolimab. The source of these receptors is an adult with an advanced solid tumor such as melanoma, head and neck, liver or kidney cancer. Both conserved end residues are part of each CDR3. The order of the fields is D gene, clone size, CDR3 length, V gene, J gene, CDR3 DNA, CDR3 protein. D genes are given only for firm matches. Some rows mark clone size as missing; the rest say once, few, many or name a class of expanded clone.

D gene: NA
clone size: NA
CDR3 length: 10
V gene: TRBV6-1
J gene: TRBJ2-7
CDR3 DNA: TGTGCCACCTTTCTCTACGAGCAGTACTTC
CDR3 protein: CATFLYEQYF

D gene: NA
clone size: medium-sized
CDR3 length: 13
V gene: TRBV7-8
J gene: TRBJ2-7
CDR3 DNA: TGTGCCAGCAGCACAGTGGTTGTCCACGAGCAGTACTTC
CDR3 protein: CASSTVVVHEQYF

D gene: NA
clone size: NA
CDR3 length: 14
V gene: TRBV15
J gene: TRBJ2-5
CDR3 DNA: TGTGCCACCAGCAGACCCGTGGAGGGGGTGACCCAGTACTTC
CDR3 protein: CATSRPVEGVTQYF

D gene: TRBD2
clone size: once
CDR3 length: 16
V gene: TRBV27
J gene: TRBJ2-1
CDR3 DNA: TGTGCCAGCAGTCCTGAAGGACTAGCCGGGTTCAATGAGCAGTTCTTC
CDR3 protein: CASSPEGLAGFNEQFF

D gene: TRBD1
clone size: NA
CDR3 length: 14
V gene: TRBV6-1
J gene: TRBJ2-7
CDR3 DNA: TGTGCCATCGGTCCGGGACAGGGGGCCTACGAGCAGTACTTC
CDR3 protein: CAIGPGQGAYEQYF

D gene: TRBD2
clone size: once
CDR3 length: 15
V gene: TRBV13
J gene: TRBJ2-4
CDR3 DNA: TGTGCCAGCAGCTACGGAGCGGGGGGCAAAAACATTCAGTACTTC
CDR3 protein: CASSYGAGGKNIQYF

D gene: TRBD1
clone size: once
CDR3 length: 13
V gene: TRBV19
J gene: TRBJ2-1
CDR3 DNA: TGTGCCAGCCTGGGACAGGCCTACAATGAGCAGTTCTTC
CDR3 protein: CASLGQAYNEQFF

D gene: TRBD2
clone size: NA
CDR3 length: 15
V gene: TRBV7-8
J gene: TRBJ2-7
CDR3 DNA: TGTGCCAGCAGCTTATCGGGGACTAGTCCCTACGAGCAGTACTTC
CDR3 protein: CASSLSGTSPYEQYF

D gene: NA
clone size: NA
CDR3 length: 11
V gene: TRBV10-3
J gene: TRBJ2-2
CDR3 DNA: TGTGCCATCGGGGACACCGGGGAGCTGTTTTTT
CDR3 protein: CAIGDTGELFF

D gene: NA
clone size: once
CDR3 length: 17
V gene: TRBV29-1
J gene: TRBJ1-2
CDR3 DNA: TGCAGCGTTGACATTACAGGGTTAGGCCTACTATTTGATGGCTACACCTTC
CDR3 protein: CSVDITGLGLLFDGYTF

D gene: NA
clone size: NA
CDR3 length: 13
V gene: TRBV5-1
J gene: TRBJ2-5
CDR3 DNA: TGCGCCAGCAGCTTGACCCCAGAAGAGACCCAGTACTTC
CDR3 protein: CASSLTPEETQYF

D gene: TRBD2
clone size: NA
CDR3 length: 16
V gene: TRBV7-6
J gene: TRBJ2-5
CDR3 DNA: TGTGCCAGCAGCCTTAGGACTAGCGGGGAGCAAGAGACCCAGTACTTC
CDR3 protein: CASSLRTSGEQETQYF

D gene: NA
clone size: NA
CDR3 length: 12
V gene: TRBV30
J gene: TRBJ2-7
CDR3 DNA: TGTGCCTGGAGTCCTTACCCATACGAGCAGTACTTC
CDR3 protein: CAWSPYPYEQYF

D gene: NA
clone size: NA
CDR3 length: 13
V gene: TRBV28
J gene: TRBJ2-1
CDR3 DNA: TGTGCCAGCAGCTTTTATAGGGGCAATGAGCAGTTCTTC
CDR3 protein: CASSFYRGNEQFF

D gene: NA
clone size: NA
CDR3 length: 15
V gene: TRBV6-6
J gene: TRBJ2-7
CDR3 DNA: TGTGCCAGCAGTTACTCGTCGGGGGCGCTTCGCGAGCAGTACTTC
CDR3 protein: CASSYSSGALREQYF

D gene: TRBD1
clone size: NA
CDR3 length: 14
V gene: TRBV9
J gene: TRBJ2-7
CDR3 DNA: TGTGCCAGCAGCACCTCGGGACAGGGGTACGAGCAGTACTTC
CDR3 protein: CASSTSGQGYEQYF

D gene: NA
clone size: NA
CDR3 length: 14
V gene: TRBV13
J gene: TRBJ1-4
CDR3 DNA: TGTGCCAGCAGCTTCGCAAGCGATCGTGAGAAACTGTTTTTT
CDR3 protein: CASSFASDREKLFF

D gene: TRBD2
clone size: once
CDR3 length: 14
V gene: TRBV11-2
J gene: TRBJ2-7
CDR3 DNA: TGTGCCAGCAGCACCCGGGGGGGACCATACGAGCAGTACTTC
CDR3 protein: CASSTRGGPYEQYF

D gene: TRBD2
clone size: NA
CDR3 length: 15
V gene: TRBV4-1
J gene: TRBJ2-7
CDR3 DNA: TGCGCCAGCAGCCAAGACGGGACTAGCTCCTACGAGCAGTACTTC
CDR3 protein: CASSQDGTSSYEQYF

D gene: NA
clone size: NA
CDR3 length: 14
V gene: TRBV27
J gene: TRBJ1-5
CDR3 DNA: TGTGCCAGCAGTTTAACCCATGGCAATCAGCCCCAGCATTTT
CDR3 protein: CASSLTHGNQPQHF

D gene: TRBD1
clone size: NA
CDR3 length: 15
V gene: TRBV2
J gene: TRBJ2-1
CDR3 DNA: TGTGCCAGCAGTGAAGCGGGACAGGGGGCAAATGAGCAGTTCTTC
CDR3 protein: CASSEAGQGANEQFF

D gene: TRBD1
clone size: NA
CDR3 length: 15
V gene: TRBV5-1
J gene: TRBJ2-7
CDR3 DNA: TGCGCCAGCAGCTTGACCGGGACAGGGGGCGACGAGCAGTACTTC
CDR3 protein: CASSLTGTGGDEQYF

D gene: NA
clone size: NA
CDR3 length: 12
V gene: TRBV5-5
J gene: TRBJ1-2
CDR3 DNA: TGTGCCAGCAGCTGGGGAAGAGAGGGCTACACCTTC
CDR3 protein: CASSWGREGYTF

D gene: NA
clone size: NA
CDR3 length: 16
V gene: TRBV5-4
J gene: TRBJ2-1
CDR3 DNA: TGTGCCAGCAGCTTGGGCCTCGACCGGGGTTACAATGAGCAGTTCTTC
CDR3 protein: CASSLGLDRGYNEQFF

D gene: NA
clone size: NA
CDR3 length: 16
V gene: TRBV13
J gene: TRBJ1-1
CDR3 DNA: TGTGCCAGCCATACCGCGGGGGAGGGTAGGAACACTGAAGCTTTCTTT
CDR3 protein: CASHTAGEGRNTEAFF

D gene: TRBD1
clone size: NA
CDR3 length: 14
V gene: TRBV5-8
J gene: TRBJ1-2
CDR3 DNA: TGTGCCAGCAGCTCGGGACAGGAGATCTATGGCTACACCTTC
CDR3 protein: CASSSGQEIYGYTF

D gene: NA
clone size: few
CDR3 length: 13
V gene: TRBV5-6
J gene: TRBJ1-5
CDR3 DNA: TGTGCCAGCAGCTTGGGACAGTTACAGCCCCAGCATTTT
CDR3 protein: CASSLGQLQPQHF

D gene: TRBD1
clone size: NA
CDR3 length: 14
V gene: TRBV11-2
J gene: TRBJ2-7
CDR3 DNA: TGTGCCAGCAGCTCCACAGGGGGAAAGTACGAGCAGTACTTC
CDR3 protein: CASSSTGGKYEQYF

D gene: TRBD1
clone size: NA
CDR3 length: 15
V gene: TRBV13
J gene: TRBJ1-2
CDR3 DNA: TGTGCCAGCAGCTTAGGACGGGACAGCCCCTATGGCTACACCTTC
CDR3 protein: CASSLGRDSPYGYTF

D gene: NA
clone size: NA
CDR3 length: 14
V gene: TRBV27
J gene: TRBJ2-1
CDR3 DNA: TGTGCCAGCAGTTTATTTGGGCCGTACAATGAGCAGTTCTTC
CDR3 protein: CASSLFGPYNEQFF

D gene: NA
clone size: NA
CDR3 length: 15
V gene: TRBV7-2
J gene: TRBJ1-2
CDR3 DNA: TGTGCCAGCAGCGAGTGGGGGTTCGCTAACTATGGCTACACCTTC
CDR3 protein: CASSEWGFANYGYTF

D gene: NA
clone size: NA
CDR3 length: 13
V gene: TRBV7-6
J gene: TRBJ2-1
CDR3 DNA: TGTGCCAGCAGCCCGGGGGGCGGGGGCGAGCAGTTCTTC
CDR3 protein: CASSPGGGGEQFF

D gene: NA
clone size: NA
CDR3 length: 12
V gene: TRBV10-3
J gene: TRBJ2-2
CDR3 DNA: TGTGCCATCAGTGAAGGGGGGAGGGAGCTGTTTTTT
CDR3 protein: CAISEGGRELFF

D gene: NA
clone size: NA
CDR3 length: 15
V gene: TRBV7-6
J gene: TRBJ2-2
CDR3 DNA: TGTGCCAGCAGCTTTTGGAGGGAGAACGGCGGGGAGCTGTTTTTT
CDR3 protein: CASSFWRENGGELFF

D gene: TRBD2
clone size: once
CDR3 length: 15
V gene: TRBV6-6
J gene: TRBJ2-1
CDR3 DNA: TGTGCCAGCAGCCCTAGCGGGGTCTCCTACAATGAGCAGTTCTTC
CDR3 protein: CASSPSGVSYNEQFF

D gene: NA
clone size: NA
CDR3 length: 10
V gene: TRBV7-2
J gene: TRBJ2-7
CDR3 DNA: TGTGCCACCCTCCCCGGCGAGCAGTACTTC
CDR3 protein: CATLPGEQYF

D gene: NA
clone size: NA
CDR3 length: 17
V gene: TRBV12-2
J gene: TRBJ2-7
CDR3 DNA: TGTGCAAGTCGCTTAGCAAGGACTAGCGGTTCTTCCTACGAGCAGTACTTC
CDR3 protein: CASRLARTSGSSYEQYF

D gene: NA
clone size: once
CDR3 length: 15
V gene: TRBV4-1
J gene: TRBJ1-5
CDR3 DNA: TGCGCCAGCAGCCAGACGGTTCCAAGCAATCAGCCCCAGCATTTT
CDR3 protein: CASSQTVPSNQPQHF

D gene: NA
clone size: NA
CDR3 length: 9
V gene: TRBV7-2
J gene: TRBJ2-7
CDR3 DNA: TGTGCCAAAGGGCACGAGCAGTGCTTC
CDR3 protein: CAKGHEQCF

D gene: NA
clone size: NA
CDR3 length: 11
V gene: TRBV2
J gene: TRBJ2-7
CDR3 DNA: TGTGCCAGCAAACAGGGTGTGGAGCAGTACTTC
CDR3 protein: CASKQGVEQYF

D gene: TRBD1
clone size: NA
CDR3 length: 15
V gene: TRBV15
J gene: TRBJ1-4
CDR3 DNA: TGTGCCACCAGCAGAGATCGGGACAGGGTCGAAAAACTGTTTTTT
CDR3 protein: CATSRDRDRVEKLFF

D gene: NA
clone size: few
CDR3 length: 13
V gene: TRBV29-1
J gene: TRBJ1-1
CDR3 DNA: TGCAGCGTTCATACAGGGCTGAACACTGAAGCTTTCTTT
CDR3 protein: CSVHTGLNTEAFF

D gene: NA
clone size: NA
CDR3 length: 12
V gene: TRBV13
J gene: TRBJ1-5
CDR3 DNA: TGTGCCAGCAGCTTAGTCGCTCAGCCCCAGCATTTT
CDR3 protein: CASSLVAQPQHF

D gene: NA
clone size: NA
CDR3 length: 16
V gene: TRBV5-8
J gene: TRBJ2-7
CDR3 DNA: TGTGCCAGCAGCCTAGGCCGCGGGACACGAAGATACGAGCAGTACTTC
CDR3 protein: CASSLGRGTRRYEQYF

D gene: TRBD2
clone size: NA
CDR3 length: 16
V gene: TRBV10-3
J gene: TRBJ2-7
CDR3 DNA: TGTGCCATCAGTGACCCAGCGGGAAGCAAAGGCTACGAGCAGTACTTC
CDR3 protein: CAISDPAGSKGYEQYF

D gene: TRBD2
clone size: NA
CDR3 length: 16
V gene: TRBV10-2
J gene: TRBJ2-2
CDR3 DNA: TGCGCCAGCAGTGCTACTACTAGCGGGATCACCGGGGAGCTGTTTTTT
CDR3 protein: CASSATTSGITGELFF

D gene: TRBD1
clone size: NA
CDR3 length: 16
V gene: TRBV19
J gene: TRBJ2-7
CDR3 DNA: TGTGCCAGTAGTATAGAGATAATGACAGGGGACTACGAGCAGTACTTC
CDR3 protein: CASSIEIMTGDYEQYF

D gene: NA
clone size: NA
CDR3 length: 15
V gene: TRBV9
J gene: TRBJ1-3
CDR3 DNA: TGTGCCAGCAGCCCCCGGGACGACTCTGGAAACACCATATATTTT
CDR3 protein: CASSPRDDSGNTIYF

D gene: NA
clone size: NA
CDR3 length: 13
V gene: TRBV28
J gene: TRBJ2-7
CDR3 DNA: TGTGCCAGCAGCTACCCCTGGGGGGACGAGCAGTACTTC
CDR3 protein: CASSYPWGDEQYF

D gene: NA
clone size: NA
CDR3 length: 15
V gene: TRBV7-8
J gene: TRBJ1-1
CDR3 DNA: TGTGCCAGCAGTTTACACAGCCAGATGAACACTGAAGCTTTCTTT
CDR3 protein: CASSLHSQMNTEAFF

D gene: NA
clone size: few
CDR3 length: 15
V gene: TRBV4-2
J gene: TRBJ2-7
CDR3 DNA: TGTGCCAGCAGCCAAACAGGGGAGGTCGGCTACGAGCAGTACTTC
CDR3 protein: CASSQTGEVGYEQYF